The TCR beta chain under discussion was sequenced for a study of shared clonotypes between healthy human individuals. Study as a whole: The donor pool was made up of two women and a few men aged 18 to 49. Study-level findings and limits: Enrolling few donors narrowed the genetic and exposure-history diversity that was represented.

The V end was cut by 3 bases, the J end by 5 bases, with 14 bases between. The CDR3 is made up of 15 amino acids. Germline-derived CDR1 and CDR2 are LNHDA and SQIVND (reference sequence). With regard to this clone: What it recognizes is unknown.

Unsorted PBMC DNA was sequenced on ten immunoSEQ deep assay plates. Profiling relied on immunoSEQ multiplex PCR, and the TCRdb table lists in-frame clones only, not all of them. Of fewer than 550,000 clones listed, 60% to 80% were seen once; the top ten hold roughly an eighth. The unsorted samples took about 90 million PBMCs to get genomic DNA. The genes are TRBV19 and TRBJ2-1, with a possible D match to TRBD1 (6 bases). The sample comprised PBMCs. This TCR was recovered from a woman aged 40 to 50 in good health. Some clones in this sample may be carry-over from other donors' samples. CDR3 amino acids: CASSILQGSHNEQFF. The CDR3 nucleotides read TGTGCCAGTAGTATCCTACAGGGAAGTCACAATGAGCAGTTCTTC.